The 15 T cell receptor beta chains given below trace back to one sample, sequenced in a study of identical twins. In TCRdb, the 5' RACE reads were re-called with MiXCR into one record per CDR3 protein. This table has 250,000 or so distinct CDR3 sequences, roughly 7% appearing once. These data also formed part of another study, on yellow fever vaccine responses in identical twins.

The sample consisted of memory (CD45RO+) T cells sorted from blood. The receptors derive from a woman aged 18-29 years in good health.

This clonotype has only a few counts. This chain links TRBV25-1 with TRBJ1-1; 9 nucleotides line up with TRBD1. V was clipped by 1 base and J by 12 bases; unmatched bases: 9. Germline CDR1 reads MGHDK; CDR2 reads SYGVNS. This CDR3 is built from 14 residues. CDR3 sequence reads: CASSESRDREASFF. CDR3 bases: TGTGCCAGCAGTGAATCCCGGGACAGGGAGGCATCTTTCTTT.

V usage is TRBV3-1 and J usage is TRBJ1-5; D gene unclear. V was trimmed by 9 bases and J by 0 bases, leaving 3 bases between them. Per germline, CDR1 LGHDT and CDR2 YNNKEL (reference sequence). This CDR3 contains 11 residues. This CDR3 reads CASVSNQPQHF. The CDR3, as DNA: TGTGCCAGTGTTAGCAATCAGCCCCAGCATTTT.

In this sample, this clonotype turned up many times. V usage is TRBV4-2 and J usage is TRBJ1-6, with a weak D call TRBD1 (5 bases). V was clipped by 0 bases and J by 9 bases, with 12 bases between them. The germline CDR1 and CDR2 sequences are LGHNA and YNFKEQ. The CDR3 runs to 15 residues. The CDR3 region is CASSQDVGAGSPLHF. The CDR3 DNA reads as TGTGCCAGCAGCCAAGACGTAGGGGCAGGTTCACCCCTCCACTTT.

This chain uses TRBV9 with TRBJ2-7; a weak D match, TRBD2 (6 bases). The V end was cut by 4 bases, the J end by 6 bases, with 14 bases between. The CDR3 runs 13 residues. Per the germline V gene, CDR1 is SGDLS and CDR2 is YYNGEE. The CDR3 spells CASSPLGGLEQYF. The CDR3 nucleotides are TGTGCCAGCAGCCCACTTGGAGGGCTCGAGCAGTACTTC.

This clonotype has just a few counts. The chain couples TRBV27 to TRBJ2-2, with TRBD2 matching 9 bases. V trimming: 5 bases; J trimming: 0 bases; junction bases outside the gene matches: 4. Germline CDR1 is MNHEY and CDR2 is SMNVEV (reference sequence). This CDR3 spans 16 amino acids. DNA for the CDR3: TGTGCCAGCAGTCCGCGGGAGGGCTCGAACACCGGGGAGCTGTTTTTT. Protein: CASSPREGSNTGELFF.

This clonotype was seen ten or more times. The chain has TRBV12-3 or TRBV12-4 and TRBJ2-2; no clear D gene. V lost 1 base and J 4 bases, leaving 4 bases between the germline ends. The CDR3 contains 13 residues. The chain's CDR3 is CASSLGGTGELFF. The CDR3 coding sequence is TGTGCCAGCAGTTTAGGGGGCACCGGGGAGCTGTTTTTT.

The chain links TRBV21-1 to TRBJ1-1; the table gives TRBD1 as D, unverified against the DNA. TRBV21-1 counts as a pseudogene. The CDR3 is 18 amino acids. CDR3 coding DNA: TGTGCCAGCAGCAAAGGTGCAGGGGGCAGAATTAGAGACACTGAAGCTTTCTTT. Protein: CASSKGAGGRIRDTEAFF.

This clonotype was detected many times. This chain uses TRBV5-1 with TRBJ1-1; 9 bases are shared with TRBD1. This CDR3 is 17 amino acids long. Germline V CDR1 and CDR2: SGHRS, YFSETQ. V shed 1 base and J 4 bases; nucleotides not matched to a gene: 11. CDR3 DNA: TGCGCCAGCAGCTTGAGGTTTTGGACAGGGGCGACCACTGAAGCTTTCTTT. Amino acid sequence: CASSLRFWTGATTEAFF.

This clonotype has more than one count but fewer than ten. V gene TRBV18 combines with J gene TRBJ2-7; D possibly corresponds to TRBD2 (6 bases). Germline lookup yields CDR1 KGHSH and CDR2 LQKENI. The CDR3 covers 14 residues. V lost 5 bases, J lost 5 bases, and 16 bases lay in between. This CDR3 reads CASSTRDSFDEQYF. The CDR3 DNA reads TGTGCCAGCTCAACACGGGACTCATTCGACGAGCAGTACTTC.

This clonotype was seen ten or more times. The chain uses TRBV20-1 and TRBJ2-2; D possibly corresponds to TRBD1 (5 bases). The CDR3 contains 13 residues. The V end was cut by 3 bases, the J end by 7 bases, with 12 bases between. Germline CDR1 and CDR2: DFQATT and SNEGSKA (reference sequence). CDR3 coding DNA: TGCAGTGCTAGGCAGGGCTGGGGCGGGGAGCTGTTTTTT. It specifies CSARQGWGGELFF.

In nucleotides, the CDR3 is TGTGCCACCAGCAGCCCTGGGGGGGGGGTTGAGCAGTTCTTC. As protein: CATSSPGGGVEQFF. This chain joins TRBV15 and TRBJ2-1; 7 bases map to TRBD2. This CDR3 is built from 14 residues. V gave up 3 bases and J gave up 9 bases; unmatched junction bases: 8. Germline V gene sequence: CDR1 LNHNV, CDR2 YYDKDF (reference sequence).

At least ten counts were recorded for this clonotype. The rearrangement links TRBV27 to TRBJ1-6, with TRBD1 matching 9 bases. CDR3 length equals 18 residues. The germline CDR1 and CDR2 sequences are MNHEY and SMNVEV (reference sequence). The ends lost 3 bases at V and 5 bases at J; junction bases unmatched: 11. CDR3 amino acids: CASSFRPQGALNNSPLHF. The CDR3 bases are TGTGCCAGCAGTTTCCGCCCACAGGGGGCCCTTAATAATTCACCCCTCCACTTT.

The genes are TRBV28 and TRBJ2-1; 7 nucleotides align to TRBD1. The CDR3 covers 14 residues. V lost 3 bases to trimming and J lost 4 bases; unmatched junction nucleotides: 3. Germline V gene sequence: CDR1 MDHEN, CDR2 SYDVKM. The CDR3 here is CASSFGTVYNEQFF. The DNA for the CDR3 is TGTGCCAGCAGTTTTGGGACAGTTTACAATGAGCAGTTCTTC.

The rearrangement uses TRBV2 and TRBJ2-7, with D possibly called TRBD1 or TRBD2 (5 bases each). Germline V gene data show CDR1 as SNHLY and CDR2 as FYNNEI. This CDR3 comprises 12 residues. V was shortened by 6 bases and J by 6 bases, with 12 bases between the two germline ends. The CDR3 region is CASRGPQSEQYF. DNA for the CDR3: TGTGCCAGCAGGGGACCACAAAGCGAGCAGTACTTC.

This clonotype has a handful of counts. The chain uses TRBV18 and TRBJ2-7; D perhaps matches TRBD1 (5 bases). Trimming pared 3 bases from V and 3 bases from J, leaving 15 bases between. CDR1 and CDR2 from the germline V gene are KGHSH and LQKENI. The CDR3 runs 15 residues. The CDR3 sequence: CASSPNRTRGYEQYF. The CDR3, as DNA: TGTGCCAGCTCACCTAACCGGACAAGGGGCTACGAGCAGTACTTC.